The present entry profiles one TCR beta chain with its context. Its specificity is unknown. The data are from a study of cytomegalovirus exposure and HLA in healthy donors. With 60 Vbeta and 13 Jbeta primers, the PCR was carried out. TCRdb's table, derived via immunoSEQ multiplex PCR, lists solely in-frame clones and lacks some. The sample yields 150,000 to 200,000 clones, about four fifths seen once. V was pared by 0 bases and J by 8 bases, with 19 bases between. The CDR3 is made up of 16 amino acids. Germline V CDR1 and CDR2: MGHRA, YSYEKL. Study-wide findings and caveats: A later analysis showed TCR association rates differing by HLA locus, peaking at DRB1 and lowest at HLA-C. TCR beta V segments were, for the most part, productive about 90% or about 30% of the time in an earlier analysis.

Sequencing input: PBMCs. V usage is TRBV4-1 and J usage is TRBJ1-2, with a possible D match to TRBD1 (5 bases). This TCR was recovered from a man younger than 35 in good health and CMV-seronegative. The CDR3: CASSQDVYGAGNGYTF. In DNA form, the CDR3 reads TGCGCCAGCAGCCAAGATGTGTATGGTGCAGGGAACGGCTACACCTTC.